The clone carrying this TCR beta chain was observed a few times. TCRdb's table, derived via immunoSEQ multiplex PCR, lists solely in-frame clones and lacks some. The sample has around 280,000 clones, around nine tenths seen once; the top ten hold 1.5% to 2%. This entry belongs to a study of blood T cell repertoires in COVID-19. In germline, CDR1 is LNHNV, CDR2 YYDKDF (reference sequence). The CDR3 consists of 16 residues. Trimming cost V 5 bases and J 0 bases, with 14 bases left between them. Researchers sorted participants into cohorts using their self-reported clinical history. The sequence derives from a woman in her 40s who had recovered from COVID-19. The sample taken for sequencing was PBMCs or T cells enriched from blood (not recorded which). The chain joins TRBV15 to TRBJ2-1; D unresolved. For the CDR3, the DNA is TGTGCCACCAGCGGGCAGTTTCAGAGCTCCTACAATGAGCAGTTCTTC. Residues: CATSGQFQSSYNEQFF.